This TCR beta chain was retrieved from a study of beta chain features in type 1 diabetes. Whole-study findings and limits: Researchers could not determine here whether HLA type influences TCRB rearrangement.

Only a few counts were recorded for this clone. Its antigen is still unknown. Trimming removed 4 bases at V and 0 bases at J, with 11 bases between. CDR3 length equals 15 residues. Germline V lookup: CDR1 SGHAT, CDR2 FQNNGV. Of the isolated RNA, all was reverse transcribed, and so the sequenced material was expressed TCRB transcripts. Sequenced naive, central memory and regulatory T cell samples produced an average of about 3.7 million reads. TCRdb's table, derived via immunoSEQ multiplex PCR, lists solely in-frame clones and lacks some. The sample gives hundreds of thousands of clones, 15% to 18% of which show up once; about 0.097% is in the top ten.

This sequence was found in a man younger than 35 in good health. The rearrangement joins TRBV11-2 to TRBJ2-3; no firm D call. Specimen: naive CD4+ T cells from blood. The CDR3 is CASSSLSRSTDTQYF. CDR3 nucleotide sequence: TGTGCCAGCAGCTCGTTGTCGAGAAGCACAGATACGCAGTATTTT.